The T cell receptor (beta chain) under discussion was sequenced for a study of OX40 agonist ivuxolimab in advanced cancers. Study-wide background: Three patients got partial responses; one had hepatocellular carcinoma and two had cutaneous melanoma.

V lost 5 bases to trimming and J lost 1 base, with 12 bases between them. The germline V gene has CDR1 SEHNR and CDR2 FQNEAQ (reference sequence). There are 14 residues in the CDR3. Measured with immunoSEQ multiplex PCR; TCRdb has only the in-frame clones, and not every one. The sample holds about 19,000 clones, around 80% seen once. The source material was CD4+ or CD8+ T cells sorted from blood, sampled in a trial of the OX40 agonist ivuxolimab. This TCR was recovered from an adult with an advanced solid tumor such as melanoma, head and neck, liver or kidney cancer. The chain joins TRBV7-9 to TRBJ2-7; weak D call: TRBD1 (5 bases). Written as DNA, the CDR3 is TGTGCCAGCAGCCCTACTTCAGGGTCCTACGAGCAGTACTTC. It codes for CASSPTSGSYEQYF.